Listed here is a single T cell receptor beta chain. The sample originates from a study of blood T cell repertoires in COVID-19. For the study at large: The cDNA or gDNA used as material had been derived from T cells, B-cell-depleted T cells, or PBMCs.

Participant reports of clinical history set cohort assignment. Participants in the exposed group had met a COVID-19 case in the 2 weeks before joining the study. V was clipped by 6 bases and J by 7 bases; unmatched bases: 6. The CDR3 runs to 14 residues. Per the germline V gene, CDR1 is MNHEY and CDR2 is SMNVEV (reference sequence). The data were produced by immunoSEQ multiplex PCR, yet TCRdb's version contains in-frame clones alone and is incomplete. The repertoire holds 350,000 to 450,000 clones, 88% seen once, with about 1.4% in the top ten. This chain links TRBV27 with TRBJ2-7, with 13 bases identical to TRBD2. This TCR was sampled from a woman under 30 who had been exposed to COVID-19. The source material was PBMCs or T cells enriched from blood (not recorded which). The CDR3 DNA sequence: TGTGCCAGCAGCAAACTGGGACTAGCGGGAGAGCAGTACTTC. Its translation is CASSKLGLAGEQYF.